The 18 T cell receptor beta chains below all came from one sample that was sequenced in a study of metastatic and nonmetastatic thyroid tumors. TCRdb redid the clone calls on the PCR reads using MiXCR. The sample contains 13,000 or so clones, under 30% of which appear only once. Every patient was untreated before thyroid surgery. Material for sequencing was tumor tissue. The receptors were gathered from a female donor with papillary thyroid cancer or a benign thyroid nodule (not recorded which). Some clones in this sample may be carry-over from other donors' samples.

The chain recombines TRBV6-5 with TRBJ1-1, with D perhaps TRBD1 (6 bases). Germline CDR1 is MNHEY and CDR2 is SVGAGI. The CDR3 runs to 15 residues. The V and J ends lost 5 bases and 3 bases respectively, with 16 bases between them. The CDR3 region has the DNA TGTGCCAGCAGTCATCGACAGGTTAAGGACACTGAAGCTTTCTTT. This sequence encodes CASSHRQVKDTEAFF.

This clone has a single count. The chain joins TRBV4-1 to TRBJ2-2; the match to TRBD2 covers 7 bases. The CDR3 has 14 amino acids. The junction had 3 bases not matched to a gene; V was cut back by 7 bases and J by 1 base. Germline values: CDR1 MGHRA, CDR2 YSYEKL. CDR3 nucleotides: TGCGCCAGCAACTTAGCGGGGAACACCGGGGAGCTGTTTTTT. Its protein is CASNLAGNTGELFF.

This clone counts as medium-sized. This chain joins TRBV20-1 and TRBJ1-1; D possibly corresponds to TRBD1 (6 bases). Germline V lookup: CDR1 DFQATT, CDR2 SNEGSKA (reference sequence). The CDR3 is 16 residues long. V lost 0 bases and J lost 0, with 14 bases in between. The CDR3 nucleotides are TGCAGTGCTAGAGATAGGCCAGGGGCTGTGAACACTGAAGCTTTCTTT. This encodes CSARDRPGAVNTEAFF.

This clone occurred many times. A much larger clone lies a single base off, so this may be a read error. The sample carries other DNA sequences with the same CDR3. V gene TRBV2 combines with J gene TRBJ2-7; D perhaps matches TRBD2 (5 bases). The CDR3 extends over 14 amino acids. Germline V CDR1 and CDR2: SNHLY, FYNNEI. The CDR3 nucleotides read TGTGCCAGCACTCACCGCCTCAGCGGCTACGAACAGTACTTC. It is translated as CASTHRLSGYEQYF. Filled out from reference TRBV2 and TRBJ2-7, the complete variable domain reads EPEVTQTPSHQVTQMGQEVILRCVPISNHLYFYWYRQILGQKVEFLVSFYNNEISEKSEIFDDQFSVERPDGSNFTLKIRSTKLEDSAMYFCASTHRLSGYEQYFGPGTRLTVT.

This clone is medium-sized. The rearrangement links TRBV9 to TRBJ2-2; TRBD2 agrees at 14 bases. Germline assignment: CDR1 SGDLS and CDR2 YYNGEE. The V and J ends lost 4 bases and 7 bases, in that order; junction bases with no gene match: 6. The CDR3 is 16 residues long. CDR3 DNA: TGTGCCAGCAGCTCCGGGACTAGCGGGAGAGGCGGGGAGCTGTTTTTT. Translated: CASSSGTSGRGGELFF.

In its sample, this clone was seen many times. The CDR3 is CASSPRRSQTGNTIYF. The CDR3 coding sequence is TGTGCCAGCAGCCCAAGGCGCAGCCAAACTGGAAACACCATATATTTT. V gene TRBV3-1 combines with J gene TRBJ1-3; D gene ambiguous. Germline V gene data show CDR1 as LGHDT and CDR2 as YNNKEL (reference sequence). Between the trimmed V and J ends, which lost 4 bases and 2 bases, there was a span of 15 bases. CDR3 length: 16 residues.

In its sample, this clone was seen many times. V is TRBV7-9 and J is TRBJ1-4, with 7 bases lining up with TRBD1. The junction had 9 bases not matched to a gene; V was cut back by 5 bases and J by 3 bases. The length of the CDR3 is 16 residues. From germline, CDR1 is SEHNR and CDR2 FQNEAQ (reference sequence). CDR3 protein: CASSHRDRDANEKLFF. In nucleotides, the CDR3 is TGTGCCAGCAGCCACCGAGACAGGGATGCTAATGAAAAACTGTTTTTT.

The rearrangement joins TRBV9 to TRBJ2-7; TRBD2 matches 13 bases. The CDR3 contains 16 residues. From germline, CDR1 is SGDLS and CDR2 YYNGEE. V gave up 3 bases and J gave up 5 bases; unmatched junction bases: 8. The CDR3 reads CASSARTSGSIHEQYF. The CDR3 bases are TGTGCCAGCAGCGCAAGGACTAGCGGGAGTATCCACGAGCAGTACTTC.

The J gene is TRBJ2-7, the V gene TRBV20-1; a weak D match, TRBD2 (5 bases). The germline V and J ends were trimmed by 7 bases and 0 bases, with 16 bases remaining between them. The CDR3 extends over 14 amino acids. Germline-derived CDR1 and CDR2 are DFQATT and SNEGSKA (reference sequence). CDR3 nucleotides: TGCAGTGTCCGAAAGCGGTCGAGCTCCTACGAGCAGTACTTC. Translated: CSVRKRSSSYEQYF.

This clone has a count of ten or more. V is TRBV20-1 and J is TRBJ2-1; D is perhaps TRBD1 (5 bases). V lost 6 bases, J lost 4 bases, and 13 bases lay in between. The CDR3 has 13 amino acids. Germline V gene data show CDR1 as DFQATT and CDR2 as SNEGSKA (reference sequence). The CDR3 reads CSAGWGWYNEQFF. CDR3 in DNA: TGCAGTGCCGGATGGGGCTGGTACAATGAGCAGTTCTTC.

The chain employs TRBV27 and TRBJ1-4, with D possibly TRBD1 on 5 matching bases. From germline, CDR1 is MNHEY and CDR2 SMNVEV (reference sequence). The CDR3 loop spans 14 amino acids. V lost 5 bases and J 4 bases, leaving 11 bases between the germline ends. The CDR3 loop is CASSTQGLNEKLFF. As DNA, the CDR3 is TGTGCCAGCAGTACCCAGGGTCTTAATGAAAAACTGTTTTTT.

This clone was counted only a few times. At one of its ends the junction is not consistent with the germline gene, which may arise from a read error. The chain has TRBV15 and TRBJ2-3; a possible D gene is TRBD1 (5 bases). Germline V lookup: CDR1 LNHNV, CDR2 YYDKDF (reference sequence). The CDR3 extends over 16 amino acids. The CDR3 nucleotides are TGTGCCACCAGCAGATTTGTTGCGTGGGGCGCAGATACTCAGTATTTT. Amino acids: CATSRFVAWGADTQYF. Complete variable domain (other parts from reference TRBV15 and TRBJ2-3): DAMVIQNPRYQVTQFGKPVTLSCSQTLNHNVMYWYQQKSSQAPKLLFHYYDKDFNNEADTPDNFQSRRPNTSFCFLDIRSPGLGDTAMYLCATSRFVAWGADTQYFGPGTRLTVL.

This clone was seen at least ten times. V is TRBV5-1 and J is TRBJ1-1; 10 nucleotides agree with TRBD1. The germline V gene has CDR1 SGHRS and CDR2 YFSETQ. The junction had 6 bases not matched to a gene; V was cut back by 7 bases and J by 0 bases. The CDR3 sequence is 15 residues long. The CDR3 sequence: CASGRDRGMNTEAFF. The CDR3, as DNA: TGCGCCAGCGGCCGGGACAGGGGAATGAACACTGAAGCTTTCTTT. Drawing the rest from reference TRBV5-1 and TRBJ1-1, the complete variable domain is KAGVTQTPRYLIKTRGQQVTLSCSPISGHRSVSWYQQTPGQGLQFLFEYFSETQRNKGNFPGRFSGRQFSNSRSEMNVSTLELGDSALYLCASGRDRGMNTEAFFGQGTRLTVV.

This clone was seen repeatedly, ten times or more. The rearrangement uses TRBV12-3 or TRBV12-4 and TRBJ1-5; D is ambiguous. The CDR3 spans 15 residues. V was pared by 7 bases and J by 2 bases, with 15 bases between. The CDR3 is CASTADSWGNQPQHF. The CDR3 DNA follows: TGTGCCAGCACCGCCGACTCTTGGGGCAATCAGCCCCAGCATTTT.

V is TRBV4-1 and J is TRBJ2-5; 7 bases align to TRBD1. Germline V gene sequence: CDR1 MGHRA, CDR2 YSYEKL. The junction had 8 bases not matched to a gene; V was cut back by 0 bases and J by 7 bases. The CDR3 is 15 amino acids. The CDR3 DNA sequence: TGCGCCAGCAGCCAAGAGGGGACAGCCGGTGGGACCCAGTACTTC. Translated: CASSQEGTAGGTQYF.

This clone was observed at least ten times. V is TRBV10-3 and J is TRBJ1-5; D unresolved. From germline, CDR1 is ENHRY and CDR2 SYGVKD. V was trimmed by 3 bases and J by 3 bases, leaving 6 bases between them. The CDR3 extends over 13 amino acids. CDR3 sequence: CAISDSFNQPQHF. DNA of the CDR3: TGTGCCATCAGTGACAGTTTCAATCAGCCCCAGCATTTT.

This clone is medium-sized (0.01 to 0.1%). The chain carries TRBV6-1 and TRBJ2-7, with 9 nucleotides matching TRBD2. CDR1 and CDR2 from the germline V gene are MNHNS and SASEGT. CDR3 length equals 15 residues. The junction had 7 bases not matched to a gene; V was cut back by 6 bases and J by 1 base. As DNA, the CDR3 is TGTGCCAGCAGGGTACGGACTAGCGAGTCCTACGAGCAGTACTTC. It specifies CASRVRTSESYEQYF.

This clone was seen ten or more times. The rearrangement joins TRBV2 to TRBJ2-3; D is unclear. This CDR3 has 15 amino acids. Per germline, CDR1 SNHLY and CDR2 FYNNEI. V shed 5 bases and J shed 5 bases, with 17 bases lying between them. The CDR3, as DNA: TGTGCCAGCAGTCCTAATCCCCTCGTTAGAGATACGCAGTATTTT. Translation: CASSPNPLVRDTQYF.